This T cell receptor (beta chain) stems from a study of T cell responses to AZD1222 COVID-19 vaccine. Whole-study findings and limits: With dominance at 160-218 and 743-854, vaccine-associated CD4 TCRs spanned spike. Possibly, clonal diversity was underestimated; donors were largely white British and included more females. Researchers took repertoire samples only after the peak T cell response had come. Close to half of spike-specific TCRs reportedly recognize unmutated variant regions.

This clone has only one observation. Antigen unknown. Some clones are missing from TCRdb's copy, which holds only in-frame ones; the method was immunoSEQ multiplex PCR. Here the sample spans 130,000 to 150,000 clones, around 86% being singletons. Sequenced material: peripheral blood, taken on day 0 of MenACWY control vaccination. The receptor's source is an adult in good health.

The CDR3 reads CASSFSPLNRESYEQYV. In nucleotides, the CDR3 is TGTGCCAGCAGTTTCAGTCCCCTGAACAGGGAATCCTACGAGCAGTACGTC. V is TRBV5-4 and J is TRBJ2-7; maybe TRBD1 (6 bases). V was trimmed by 5 bases and J by 1 base, leaving 22 bases between them. CDR3 length: 17 amino acids. Germline CDR1 is SGHNT and CDR2 is YYREEE (reference sequence).